This paragraph reports one TCR beta chain. No antigen is known for it. The entry originates in a study of T cell repertoires and HLA-DP antigens. General study findings and limits: Against one allele, clones undetected before culture averaged about 34%; against the other, 50.6%. The CD4+ repertoire was not split into naive and memory.

This CDR3 has 15 residues. Germline CDR1 is SGHNT and CDR2 is YYREEE (reference sequence). The V end was cut by 4 bases, the J end by 3 bases, with 17 bases between. Primers targeted 54 TRBV and 13 TRBJ segments. Generated by immunoSEQ multiplex PCR, the TCRdb table keeps only in-frame clones and is missing some. Of around 100,000 clones detected, more than 85% appear once; the ten largest clones hold approximately 0.25%. Sequencing used CD4+ T cells from PBMCs. The chain employs TRBV5-4 and TRBJ2-7; the D call may be TRBD1 or TRBD2 (5 bases each). This TCR was sampled from a woman aged 18-30 years in good health and CMV-seronegative. The CDR3 nucleotides are TGTGCCAGCAGCATCGGGACGCCCCGGGGCTACGAGCAGTACTTC. Encoded protein: CASSIGTPRGYEQYF.